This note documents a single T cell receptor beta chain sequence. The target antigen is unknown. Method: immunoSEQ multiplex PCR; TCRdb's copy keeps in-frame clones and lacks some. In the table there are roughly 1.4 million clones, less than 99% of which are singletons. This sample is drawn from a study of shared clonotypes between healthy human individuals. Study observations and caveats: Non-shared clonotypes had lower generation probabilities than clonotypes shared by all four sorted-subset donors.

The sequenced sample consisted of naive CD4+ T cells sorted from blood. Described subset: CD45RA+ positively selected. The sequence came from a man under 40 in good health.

CDR3 protein: CASSFPMRLEGYEQYF. For the CDR3, the DNA is TGTGCCAGCAGCTTCCCCATGAGACTAGAGGGCTACGAGCAGTACTTC. This rearrangement joins TRBV7-8 to TRBJ2-7, with D maybe TRBD2 (6 bases). CDR3 size: 16 residues. Germline-derived CDR1 and CDR2 are SGHVS and FQNEAQ. V was cut by 3 bases and J by 3 bases, with 18 bases left in between.